Listed here are 30 T cell receptor beta chains from one sample, sequenced in a study of blood T cell repertoires in COVID-19. Sequencing used immunoSEQ multiplex PCR; TCRdb keeps in-frame clones, though not all of them. The table includes about 170,000 clones, more than 80% detected once. The specimen was PBMCs or T cells enriched from blood (not recorded which). The receptors come from a man aged 50-59 years who had recovered from COVID-19.

Regarding this clone: An end of the junction differs from the germline gene, which may be a read error. The chain recombines TRBV3-1 (or the pseudogene TRBV3-2) with TRBJ2-7; 7 positions agree with TRBD2. In germline, CDR1 is LGHDT, CDR2 YNNKEL (reference sequence). The CDR3 spans 12 residues. DNA for the CDR3: TGTGCCAGCAGCCAAGATGGGGGGGAGCCGTACTTC. Protein: CASSQDGGEPYF.

V gene TRBV5-1 combines with J gene TRBJ2-7, with 7 bases identical to TRBD2. Losses at the gene ends were 1 base for V and 2 bases for J; bases not matched to a gene: 3. CDR3 length equals 14 residues. Germline V gene data show CDR1 as SGHRS and CDR2 as YFSETQ. The chain's CDR3 is CASSLSGGTYEQYF. The CDR3 DNA reads as TGCGCCAGCAGCTTGTCGGGGGGTACCTACGAGCAGTACTTC. Full variable domain (rest looked up from reference TRBV5-1 and TRBJ2-7): KAGVTQTPRYLIKTRGQQVTLSCSPISGHRSVSWYQQTPGQGLQFLFEYFSETQRNKGNFPGRFSGRQFSNSRSEMNVSTLELGDSALYLCASSLSGGTYEQYFGPGTRLTVT.

The J gene is TRBJ2-2, the V gene TRBV19; tentative D call: TRBD2 (8 bases). The germline gives CDR1 LNHDA, CDR2 SQIVND (reference sequence). With 5 bases removed from V and 4 bases from J, the gap between germline ends came to 14 bases. The CDR3 runs to 15 residues. As DNA, the CDR3 is TGTGCCAGTAGTCGGGGGGGACAGACCACCGGGGAGCTGTTTTTT. It codes for CASSRGGQTTGELFF.

The genes are TRBV11-2 and TRBJ2-4; 10 nucleotides agree with TRBD1. V gave up 6 bases and J gave up 2 bases; unmatched junction bases: 16. This CDR3 is built from 19 residues. Looked up from germline, CDR1 is SGHAT and CDR2 is FQNNGV. This CDR3 is CASRTLRDRGGPPKNIQYF. The CDR3 DNA is TGTGCCAGCAGAACCCTCCGGGACAGGGGAGGACCCCCCAAAAACATTCAGTACTTC.

This clone was observed many times. Other DNA sequences of this sample code for an identical CDR3. J is TRBJ1-1 and V is TRBV6-5, with D perhaps matching TRBD1 (6 bases). Germline V gives CDR1 MNHEY, CDR2 SVGAGI. The ends were cut back, 2 bases at V and 1 base at J, with 8 bases in the middle. The CDR3 length is 14 residues. CDR3 protein: CASSYRTANTEAFF. The CDR3, as DNA: TGTGCCAGCAGTTACAGGACAGCGAACACTGAAGCTTTCTTT.

V is TRBV5-1 and J is TRBJ1-1; D might be TRBD1 (5 bases). The V and J ends lost 0 bases and 2 bases respectively, with 11 bases between them. From germline, CDR1 is SGHRS and CDR2 YFSETQ. The CDR3 is made up of 15 amino acids. The CDR3 protein is CASSLEEGLNTEAFF. The CDR3 region has the DNA TGCGCCAGCAGCTTGGAGGAGGGACTAAACACTGAAGCTTTCTTT. Drawing the rest from reference TRBV5-1 and TRBJ1-1, the complete variable domain is KAGVTQTPRYLIKTRGQQVTLSCSPISGHRSVSWYQQTPGQGLQFLFEYFSETQRNKGNFPGRFSGRQFSNSRSEMNVSTLELGDSALYLCASSLEEGLNTEAFFGQGTRLTVV.

The rearrangement links TRBV5-8 to TRBJ1-2; 8 nucleotides align to TRBD1. V trimming: 0 bases; J trimming: 8 bases; junction bases outside the gene matches: 6. The CDR3 is made up of 14 amino acids. Per germline, CDR1 SGHTS and CDR2 YDEGEE. CDR3 loop: CASSLGTGGLGYTF. CDR3 DNA: TGTGCCAGCAGCTTGGGTACAGGGGGATTGGGCTACACCTTC.

V is TRBV19 and J is TRBJ2-1; 12 bases fit TRBD1. The CDR3 has 17 residues. J was trimmed by 4 bases and V by 5 bases; bases with no gene match: 9. The germline gives CDR1 LNHDA, CDR2 SQIVND (reference sequence). CDR3 sequence reads: CASSPPGQGAAYNEQFF. In nucleotides, the CDR3 is TGTGCCAGTAGTCCGCCGGGACAGGGGGCGGCTTACAATGAGCAGTTCTTC.

This clone was detected a few times. CDR3 region: CAIPGTGDTGELFF. CDR3 nucleotide sequence: TGTGCCATCCCCGGGACAGGGGACACCGGGGAGCTGTTTTTT. This chain joins TRBV10-3 and TRBJ2-2; 10 nucleotides line up with TRBD1. The CDR3 runs 14 residues. V was clipped by 8 bases and J by 3 bases; unmatched bases: 3. Germline assignment: CDR1 ENHRY and CDR2 SYGVKD.

The V and J genes are TRBV11-3 and TRBJ1-1, with no clear D. Trimming pared 3 bases from V and 0 bases from J, leaving 5 bases between. Germline values: CDR1 SGHNT, CDR2 YENEEA. The CDR3 has 13 amino acids. In DNA, the CDR3 is TGTGCCAGCAGCTTTAACATGAACACTGAAGCTTTCTTT. Protein sequence: CASSFNMNTEAFF.

The chain employs TRBV6-5 and TRBJ2-7; the match to TRBD1 covers 7 bases. CDR3 size: 14 residues. Per germline, CDR1 MNHEY and CDR2 SVGAGI. J was trimmed by 0 bases and V by 6 bases; bases with no gene match: 5. The CDR3 reads CASSPGQFSYEQYF. In DNA, the CDR3 is TGTGCCAGCAGCCCGGGACAGTTCTCCTACGAGCAGTACTTC.

The chain links TRBV3-1 (or the pseudogene TRBV3-2) to TRBJ1-2; D unclear. Germline V gene lookup returns CDR1 LGHDT and CDR2 YNNKEL (reference sequence). This CDR3 has 16 residues. V lost 4 bases and J lost 4, with 19 bases in between. The CDR3 loop is CASSRTITPRGYGYTF. The CDR3 coding sequence is TGTGCCAGCAGCCGAACGATAACACCACGGGGCTATGGCTACACCTTC.

The chain carries TRBV7-2 and TRBJ2-3, with 13 bases fitting TRBD2. The J segment lost 2 bases and the V segment lost 6 bases, leaving 11 bases of the junction unmatched. This CDR3 region has 18 residues. Germline V gene sequence: CDR1 SGHTA, CDR2 FQGNSA. The CDR3 nucleotides are TGTGCCAGCAGAACCGGGACTAGCGGGGCCCCCTCCACAGATACGCAGTATTTT. Protein sequence: CASRTGTSGAPSTDTQYF.

This chain links TRBV30 with TRBJ2-6; weak D call: TRBD2 (6 bases). In germline, CDR1 is GTSNPN, CDR2 SVGIG (reference sequence). This CDR3 has 15 amino acids. Trimming shortened V by 4 bases and J by 2 bases, and 12 bases separated the two germline ends. The CDR3 sequence is CAWKIGGTGANVLTF. DNA for the CDR3: TGTGCCTGGAAAATTGGGGGGACTGGGGCCAACGTCCTGACTTTC.

The chain has TRBV7-3 and TRBJ2-2, with 8 positions matching TRBD1. The CDR3 spans 16 residues. Trimming removed 5 bases from V and 6 bases from J; junction bases left unmatched: 11. Germline-derived CDR1 and CDR2 are SGHTA and FQGTGA. CDR3 amino acids: CASSPGQGLSPGELFF. The CDR3 nucleotides are TGTGCCAGCAGCCCCGGACAGGGTTTGTCCCCCGGGGAGCTGTTTTTT.

The count of this clone is one. J is TRBJ2-1 and V is TRBV29-1; 8 positions match TRBD2. Germline V gives CDR1 SQVTM, CDR2 ANQGSEA. This CDR3 is built from 13 residues. With 8 bases clipped from V and 9 bases from J, the junction kept 12 bases outside the gene matches. The CDR3 DNA reads as TGCAGCTCCGGGACTAGTGAATTTACTGAGCAGTTCTTC. Translation gives CSSGTSEFTEQFF.

The chain combines TRBV21-1 with TRBJ2-7; the table calls TRBD1, which could not be checked here. TRBV21-1 is annotated as a pseudogene. The length of the CDR3 is 14 residues. Here the CDR3 reads CASTLHTPRYEQYF. CDR3 nucleotide sequence: TGTGCCAGCACCCTCCATACGCCCAGGTACGAGCAGTACTTC.

This clone has a handful of counts. V is TRBV2 and J is TRBJ2-2; no clear D. Germline loops: CDR1 SNHLY, CDR2 FYNNEI. Trimming left V 4 bases short and J 0 bases short, with 6 bases between. The CDR3 is made up of 14 amino acids. CDR3 loop: CASSVRSNTGELFF. CDR3 DNA: TGTGCCAGCAGTGTTCGTTCGAACACCGGGGAGCTGTTTTTT.

The V and J genes are TRBV28 and TRBJ1-5; 8 bases align to TRBD1. V was pared by 5 bases and J by 5 bases, with 8 bases of the junction left unmatched. CDR3 length: 15 amino acids. Per the germline V gene, CDR1 is MDHEN and CDR2 is SYDVKM. CDR3 in amino acids: CASSEDRDVDQPQHF. Here the CDR3 DNA reads TGTGCCAGCAGTGAGGACAGGGATGTAGATCAGCCCCAGCATTTT.

This chain joins TRBV10-3 and TRBJ2-2; TRBD1 is a possible D gene (7 bases). V lost 6 bases, J lost 3 bases, and 17 bases lay in between. Looked up from germline, CDR1 is ENHRY and CDR2 is SYGVKD. The CDR3 is 16 amino acids. CDR3 residues: CAISRSTRGDTGELFF. The DNA of the CDR3 is TGTGCCATCAGCCGATCGACCAGGGGGGACACCGGGGAGCTGTTTTTT.

The chain links TRBV7-3 to TRBJ1-1; 7 bases map to TRBD1. This CDR3 has 16 amino acids. V gave up 4 bases and J gave up 2 bases; unmatched junction bases: 10. Per germline, CDR1 SGHTA and CDR2 FQGTGA. This CDR3 is CASSSGTAGTNTEAFF. CDR3 nucleotide sequence: TGTGCCAGCAGCTCAGGGACAGCGGGTACTAACACTGAAGCTTTCTTT.

The rearrangement uses TRBV28 and TRBJ1-2, with TRBD1 as a possible D gene (5 bases). V lost 6 bases and J lost 5, with 16 bases in between. The germline gives CDR1 MDHEN, CDR2 SYDVKM. The CDR3 is 14 amino acids. CDR3 DNA: TGTGCCAGCAGGACACCGGAGGGACCATATGGCTACACCTTC. This sequence encodes CASRTPEGPYGYTF.

The rearrangement uses TRBV6-2 or TRBV6-3 and TRBJ2-7; 10 nucleotides align to TRBD1. This CDR3 region has 16 residues. Germline V gives CDR1 MNHEY, CDR2 SVGEGT. Germline trimming cut 4 bases from V and 2 bases from J; bases unmatched to any gene: 8. The chain's CDR3 is CASSFPRTGGTYEQYF. The CDR3 nucleotides are TGTGCCAGCAGTTTCCCACGGACAGGGGGGACCTACGAGCAGTACTTC.

The V call is TRBV7-8, the J call TRBJ1-5, with 7 bases fitting TRBD1. This CDR3 region has 11 residues. In germline, CDR1 is SGHVS, CDR2 FQNEAQ. J lost 15 bases, V lost 5 bases, and 7 bases had no gene match. CDR3: CASSPGQDLHF. DNA of the CDR3: TGTGCCAGCAGCCCTGGACAGGATCTGCATTTT.

The genes are TRBV2 and TRBJ1-2; 7 bases match TRBD1. The germline CDR1 and CDR2 sequences are SNHLY and FYNNEI. The V segment lost 6 bases and the J segment 3 bases; nucleotides outside the gene matches: 7. The CDR3 covers 14 residues. In DNA form, the CDR3 reads TGTGCCAGCAGAGAGTCACAGGGGTACTATGGCTACACCTTC. Translated, it gives CASRESQGYYGYTF.

The genes are TRBV2 and TRBJ1-3, with TRBD1 matching 9 bases. Trimming cost V 7 bases and J 2 bases; bases outside gene matches: 9. CDR1 is SNHLY and CDR2 is FYNNEI in the germline V gene. This CDR3 contains 16 residues. CDR3 sequence: CASKLTGGVAGNTIYF. Written as DNA, the CDR3 is TGTGCCAGCAAGTTGACAGGGGGTGTCGCTGGAAACACCATATATTTT.

The rearrangement joins TRBV10-2 to TRBJ2-5; 8 bases agree with TRBD1. Germline CDR1 reads WSHSY; CDR2 reads SAAADI. This CDR3 has 15 residues. The V segment lost 3 bases and the J segment 0 bases; nucleotides outside the gene matches: 3. CDR3 nucleotide sequence: TGCGCCAGCAGTGACGGACAGGGCCACCAAGAGACCCAGTACTTC. Translation gives CASSDGQGHQETQYF.

In DNA, the CDR3 is TGTGCCAGCAGCGCCCCGGACAGGGAGAACACTGAAGCTTTCTTT. This gives the protein CASSAPDRENTEAFF. The rearrangement uses TRBV7-9 and TRBJ1-1, with 8 bases that match TRBD1. Germline V gene sequence: CDR1 SEHNR, CDR2 FQNEAQ (reference sequence). This CDR3 is built from 15 residues. V was clipped by 5 bases and J by 1 base; unmatched bases: 6.

This sequence joins TRBV5-3 and TRBJ1-4; TRBD1 might be the D (6 bases). TRBV5-3 is designated an ORF whose function remains uncertain. With 0 bases removed from V and 8 bases from J, the gap between germline ends came to 17 bases. This CDR3 is built from 16 residues. The CDR3 loop reads CARSLESLGAREKLFF. The CDR3 DNA sequence: TGTGCCAGAAGCTTGGAGAGTTTGGGGGCCCGGGAAAAACTGTTTTTT.

This clone was counted only a few times. V and J are TRBV18 and TRBJ1-5; D ambiguous. The CDR3 extends over 13 amino acids. The germline V gene encodes CDR1 KGHSH and CDR2 LQKENI. Trimming removed 3 bases from V and 3 bases from J, with 6 bases in between. The chain's CDR3 is CASSPEANQPQHF. The CDR3 DNA reads as TGTGCCAGCTCACCCGAAGCCAATCAGCCCCAGCATTTT.